This T cell receptor beta chain derives from a study of regulatory T cells in long-lasting Graves disease. The overall study: Antithyroid drug intake by newly diagnosed Graves' patients had lasted under 3 months.

Libraries of TCR beta came from iRepertoire HTBI primers plus Arm-PCR of CDR3 regions. Via MiXCR, TCRdb re-called the multiplex PCR reads, giving one row per CDR3 protein. The sample has fewer than 650,000 distinct CDR3 sequences; about 15% are singletons. The sample holds many counts of this clonotype. Trimming at V came to 4 bases and at J to 3 bases, leaving 8 bases not matched to a gene. This CDR3 has 17 residues. Germline CDR1 reads LGHDT; CDR2 reads YNNKEL (reference sequence). The time point: newly diagnosed GD, antithyroid drugs for less than 3 months. The TCR library was made from RNA that had been extracted from PBMCs in TRIzol. These data also formed part of another study, on T cells in Graves' hyperthyroidism and ophthalmopathy. Per that study: Patients showing uncontrolled infection, other autoimmune disease, pregnancy or lactation were ineligible.

The clonotype was recovered from a man younger than 30 with Graves disease. The V call is TRBV3-1, the J call TRBJ2-3, with 12 positions matching TRBD2. This specimen was peripheral blood mononuclear cells (PBMCs), taken at new diagnosis, from a patient treated with antithyroid drugs. The CDR3 here is CASSLRLAGVATDTQYF. The CDR3 DNA reads as TGTGCCAGCAGCCTTCGACTAGCGGGAGTCGCAACAGATACGCAGTATTTT.